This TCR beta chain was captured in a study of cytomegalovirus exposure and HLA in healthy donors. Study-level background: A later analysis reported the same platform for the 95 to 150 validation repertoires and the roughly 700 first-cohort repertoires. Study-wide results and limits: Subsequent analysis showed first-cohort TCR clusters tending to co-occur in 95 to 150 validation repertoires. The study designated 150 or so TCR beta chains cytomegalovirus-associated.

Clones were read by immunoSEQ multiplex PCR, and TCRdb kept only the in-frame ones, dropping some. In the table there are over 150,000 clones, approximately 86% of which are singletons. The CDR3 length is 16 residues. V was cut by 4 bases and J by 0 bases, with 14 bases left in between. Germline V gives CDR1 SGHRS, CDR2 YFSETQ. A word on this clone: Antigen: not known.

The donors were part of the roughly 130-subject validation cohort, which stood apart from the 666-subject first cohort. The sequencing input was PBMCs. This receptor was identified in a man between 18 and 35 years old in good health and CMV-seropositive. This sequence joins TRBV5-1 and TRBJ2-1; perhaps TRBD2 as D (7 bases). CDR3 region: CASSHGGARSYNEQFF. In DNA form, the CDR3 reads TGCGCCAGCAGCCATGGGGGGGCCCGCTCCTACAATGAGCAGTTCTTC.